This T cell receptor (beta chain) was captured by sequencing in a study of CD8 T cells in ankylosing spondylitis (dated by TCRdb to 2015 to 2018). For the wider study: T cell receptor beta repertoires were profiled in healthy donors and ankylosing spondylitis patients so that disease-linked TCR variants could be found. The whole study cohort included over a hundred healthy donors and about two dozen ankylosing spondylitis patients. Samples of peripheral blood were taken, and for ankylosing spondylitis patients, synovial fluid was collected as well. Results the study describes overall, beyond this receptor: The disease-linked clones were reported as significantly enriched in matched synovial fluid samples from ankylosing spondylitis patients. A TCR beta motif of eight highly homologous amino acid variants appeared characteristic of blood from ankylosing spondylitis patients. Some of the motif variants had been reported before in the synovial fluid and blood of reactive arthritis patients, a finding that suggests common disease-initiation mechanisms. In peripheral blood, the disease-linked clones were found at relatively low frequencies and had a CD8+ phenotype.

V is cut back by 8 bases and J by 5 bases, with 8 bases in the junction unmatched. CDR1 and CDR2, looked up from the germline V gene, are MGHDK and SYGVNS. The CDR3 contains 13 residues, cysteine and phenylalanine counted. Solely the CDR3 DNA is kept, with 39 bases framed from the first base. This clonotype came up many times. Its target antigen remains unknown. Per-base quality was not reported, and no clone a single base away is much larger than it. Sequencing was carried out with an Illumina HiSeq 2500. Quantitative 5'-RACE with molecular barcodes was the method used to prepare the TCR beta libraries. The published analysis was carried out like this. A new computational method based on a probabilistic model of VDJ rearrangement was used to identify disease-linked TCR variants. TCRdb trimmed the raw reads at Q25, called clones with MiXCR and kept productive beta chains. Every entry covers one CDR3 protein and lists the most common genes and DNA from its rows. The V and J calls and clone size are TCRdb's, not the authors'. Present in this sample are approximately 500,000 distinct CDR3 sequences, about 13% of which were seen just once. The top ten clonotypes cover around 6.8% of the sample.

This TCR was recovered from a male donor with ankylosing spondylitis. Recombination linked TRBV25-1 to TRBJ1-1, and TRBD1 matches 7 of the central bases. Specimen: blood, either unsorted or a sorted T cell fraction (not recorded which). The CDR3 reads CASQWQGGTEAFF. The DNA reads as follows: TGTGCCAGCCAATGGCAGGGGGGAACTGAAGCTTTCTTT.